Listed here is a single T cell receptor beta chain. The antigen remains unidentified. The germline CDR1 and CDR2 sequences are SGHDT and YYEEEE. V was trimmed by 4 bases and J by 12 bases, leaving 13 bases between them. There are 11 residues in the CDR3. TCRdb keeps only in-frame clones here, not all; method: immunoSEQ multiplex PCR. The data show tens of thousands of clones, roughly 88% seen once. The sample comes from a study of OX40 agonist ivuxolimab in advanced cancers. Overall study: Dose-escalation patients' cancers were hepatocellular carcinoma, melanoma, renal cell or head and neck cancer.

Study-level points and caveats: The mean number of expanded clones was higher in CD8+ T cells than in CD4+. Antigen specificity remained undetermined for the expanded peripheral T cells.

Sequenced material: CD4+ or CD8+ T cells sorted from blood, taken in a trial of the OX40 agonist ivuxolimab. The V call is TRBV5-6, the J call TRBJ1-1; the D is unclear. This TCR derives from an adult with an advanced solid tumor such as melanoma, head and neck, liver or kidney cancer. The CDR3 loop reads CASSKITVTFF. The CDR3 DNA sequence: TGTGCCAGCAGCAAGATCACTGTAACTTTCTTT.